This T cell receptor beta chain derives from a study of shared clonotypes between healthy human individuals. Study-wide results and caveats: A few donors showed sharing of approximately 4.7% of naive CD4 clonotypes.

The V and J ends lost 3 bases and 6 bases respectively, with 12 bases between them. The CDR3 sequence is 13 residues long. Germline V gene lookup returns CDR1 MNHEY and CDR2 SMNVEV (reference sequence). As concerns this clone: As yet, its antigen is unknown. Other DNA sequences in the same sample also yield this CDR3.

Genomic DNA (from each subset) was split evenly across several immunoSEQ plates. TCRdb keeps only in-frame clones here, not all; method: immunoSEQ multiplex PCR. The table records 2 million to 2.5 million clones, about nine tenths of them present only once. The specimen sequenced was naive CD4+ T cells from PBMCs. Subset noted: CD45RA+ positively selected. The clonotype originates from a man aged 18 to 30 in good health. Some clones in this sample may be carry-over from other donors' samples. V gene TRBV27 combines with J gene TRBJ2-7; a possible D gene is TRBD2 (6 bases). The CDR3, as DNA: TGTGCCAGCAGTTTGGGCCTAGCGTTCGAGCAGTACTTC. Encoded protein: CASSLGLAFEQYF.